The source of this T cell receptor (beta chain) is a study of blood T cells in healthy people across ages. The CDR3 is 13 amino acids. Losses at the gene ends were 5 bases for V and 5 bases for J; bases not matched to a gene: 5. A second 7 to 11 cycle PCR used barcoded and J-beta primers. TCRdb re-analysed the 5' RACE reads in MiXCR, keeping a single row per CDR3 protein. Of approximately 780,000 distinct CDR3 sequences in the sample, approximately 24% were seen once. This clonotype has a handful of counts. This sample was shared with a second study, whose subject was T cells of mothers and their children.

The TCR sequence derives from a boy aged 5 to 17 in good health. The chain has TRBV12-3 or TRBV12-4 and TRBJ2-5; 7 nucleotides agree with TRBD2. The sample consisted of blood. The CDR3 is CASSLSGFETQYF. The DNA of the CDR3 is TGTGCCAGCAGTCTTAGCGGGTTCGAGACCCAGTACTTC.